This T cell receptor (beta chain) was profiled in a study of technical replicates of blood from a handful of donors. Data came from immunoSEQ multiplex PCR; TCRdb stores just in-frame clones and leaves some out. In the table there are 50,000 to 60,000 clones, about 94% of which are singletons. The length of the CDR3 is 14 residues. Germline trimming cut 6 bases from V and 3 bases from J; bases unmatched to any gene: 6. Germline assignment: CDR1 LNHDA and CDR2 SQIVND (reference sequence). This TCR came from a human donor in good health. Some clones in this sample may be carry-over from other donors' samples. The sequencing sample was made of PBMCs. This chain joins TRBV19 and TRBJ2-7; 9 nucleotides agree with TRBD1. The CDR3 spells CASSAGTGFYEQYF. The CDR3 DNA is TGTGCCAGTAGCGCCGGGACAGGGTTCTACGAGCAGTACTTC. The full variable domain, rest sourced from reference TRBV19 and TRBJ2-7, is DGGITQSPKYLFRKEGQNVTLSCEQNLNHDAMYWYRQDPGQGLRLIYYSQIVNDFQKGDIAEGYSVSREKKESFPLTVTSAQKNPTAFYLCASSAGTGFYEQYFGPGTRLTVT.